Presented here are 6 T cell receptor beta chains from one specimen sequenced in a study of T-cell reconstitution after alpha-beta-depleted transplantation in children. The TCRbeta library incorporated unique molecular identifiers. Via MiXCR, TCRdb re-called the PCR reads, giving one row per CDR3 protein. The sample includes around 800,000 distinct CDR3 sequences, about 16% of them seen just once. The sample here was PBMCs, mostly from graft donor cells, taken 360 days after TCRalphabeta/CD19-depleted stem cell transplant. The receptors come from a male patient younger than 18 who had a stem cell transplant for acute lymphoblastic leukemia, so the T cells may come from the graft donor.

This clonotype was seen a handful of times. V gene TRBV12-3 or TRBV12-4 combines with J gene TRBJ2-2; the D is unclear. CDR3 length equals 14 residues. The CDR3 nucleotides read TGTGCTACTTCCTCCTTAAAGGGTGCAGGGGAGCTGTTTTTT. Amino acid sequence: CATSSLKGAGELFF.

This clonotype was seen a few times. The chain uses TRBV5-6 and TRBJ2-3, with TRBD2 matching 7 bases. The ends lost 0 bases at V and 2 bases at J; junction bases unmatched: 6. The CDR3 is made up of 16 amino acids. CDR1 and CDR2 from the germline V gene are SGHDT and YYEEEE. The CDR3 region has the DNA TGTGCCAGCAGCTTGGAGCGGGGCTTATACACAGATACGCAGTATTTT. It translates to CASSLERGLYTDTQYF.

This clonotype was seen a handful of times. The CDR3 region has the DNA TGCGCCAGCAGCCAAGAAGGAGGCAGTTTTCGGGATACGCAGTATTTT. It codes for CASSQEGGSFRDTQYF. The chain is built from TRBV4-1 and TRBJ2-3; TRBD2 might be the D (5 bases). V dropped 0 bases and J dropped 6 bases, with 16 bases sitting between them. Germline V gene data show CDR1 as MGHRA and CDR2 as YSYEKL. The CDR3 runs to 16 residues.

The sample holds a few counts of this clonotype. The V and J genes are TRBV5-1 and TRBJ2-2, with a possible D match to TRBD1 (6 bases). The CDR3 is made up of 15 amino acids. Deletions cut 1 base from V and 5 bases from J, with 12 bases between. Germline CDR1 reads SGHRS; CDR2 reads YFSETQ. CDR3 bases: TGCGCCAGCAGCTTGAGGCAGGGGAATACCGGGGAGCTGTTTTTT. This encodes CASSLRQGNTGELFF. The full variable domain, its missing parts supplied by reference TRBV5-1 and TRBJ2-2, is KAGVTQTPRYLIKTRGQQVTLSCSPISGHRSVSWYQQTPGQGLQFLFEYFSETQRNKGNFPGRFSGRQFSNSRSEMNVSTLELGDSALYLCASSLRQGNTGELFFGEGSRLTVL.

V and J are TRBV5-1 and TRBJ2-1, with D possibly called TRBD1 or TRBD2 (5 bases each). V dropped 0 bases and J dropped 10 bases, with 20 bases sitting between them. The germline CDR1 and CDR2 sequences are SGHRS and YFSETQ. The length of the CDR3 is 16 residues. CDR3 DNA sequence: TGCGCCAGCAGCTTGGTCCTCGGGACCCAAGCAGAGGAGCAGTTCTTC. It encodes CASSLVLGTQAEEQFF.

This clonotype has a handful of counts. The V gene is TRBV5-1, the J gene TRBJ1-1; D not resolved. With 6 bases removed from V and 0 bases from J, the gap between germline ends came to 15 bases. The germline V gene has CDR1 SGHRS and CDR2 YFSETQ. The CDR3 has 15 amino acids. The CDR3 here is CASNGGEIMNTEAFF. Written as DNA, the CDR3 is TGCGCCAGCAATGGCGGGGAGATCATGAACACTGAAGCTTTCTTT. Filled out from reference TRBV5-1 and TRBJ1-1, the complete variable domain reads KAGVTQTPRYLIKTRGQQVTLSCSPISGHRSVSWYQQTPGQGLQFLFEYFSETQRNKGNFPGRFSGRQFSNSRSEMNVSTLELGDSALYLCASNGGEIMNTEAFFGQGTRLTVV.